This T cell receptor (beta chain) was identified during a study of technical replicates of blood from several donors. The CDR3 covers 15 residues. The V gene end was trimmed by 0 bases and the J gene end by 2 bases; junction bases not matched to a gene: 3. Germline CDR1 and CDR2: SGHKS and YYEKEE (reference sequence). The method was immunoSEQ multiplex PCR; TCRdb's version includes in-frame clones alone and lacks a portion of them. The table includes some 70,000 clones, approximately 97% detected once. The rearrangement links TRBV5-5 to TRBJ2-7, with 9 bases aligning to TRBD2. The TCR was taken from a human donor in good health. Sequencing used T cells isolated from PBMCs. DNA for the CDR3: TGTGCCAGCAGCTTGGATAGCGGGAGCACCTACGAGCAGTACTTC. Protein sequence: CASSLDSGSTYEQYF.